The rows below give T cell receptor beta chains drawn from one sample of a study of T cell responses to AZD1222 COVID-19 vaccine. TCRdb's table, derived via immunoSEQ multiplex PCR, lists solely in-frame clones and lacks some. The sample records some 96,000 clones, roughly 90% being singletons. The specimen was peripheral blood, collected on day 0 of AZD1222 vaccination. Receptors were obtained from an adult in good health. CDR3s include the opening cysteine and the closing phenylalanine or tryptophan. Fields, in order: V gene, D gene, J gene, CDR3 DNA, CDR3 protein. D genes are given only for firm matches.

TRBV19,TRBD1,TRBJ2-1,TGTGCCACCACAAGACAGGGGGGACTTGATGGATACAATGAGCAGTTCTTC,CATTRQGGLDGYNEQFF
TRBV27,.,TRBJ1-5,TGTGCCAGCAGAAGTAGTCTTTCGCGCAATCAGCCCCAGCATTTT,CASRSSLSRNQPQHF
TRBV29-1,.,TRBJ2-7,TGCAGCGTTGACGAGGGGCCCTACGAGCAGTACTTC,CSVDEGPYEQYF
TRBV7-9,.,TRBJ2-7,TGTGCCAGCAGCCCATCGACTAGCTCCTACGAGCAGTACTTC,CASSPSTSSYEQYF
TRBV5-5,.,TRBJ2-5,TGTGCCAGCAGCTTGCGGGGGCAAGAGACCCAGTACTTC,CASSLRGQETQYF
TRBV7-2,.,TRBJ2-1,TGTGCCAGCAGCCCGACTGGACTACCCTACAATGAGCAGTTCTTC,CASSPTGLPYNEQFF
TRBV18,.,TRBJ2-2,TGTGCCAGCTCACGCTCGGACGGGGAGCTGTTTTTT,CASSRSDGELFF
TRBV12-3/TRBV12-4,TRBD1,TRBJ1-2,TGTGCCAGCAGCCAAGGGACAGGTTATGGCTACACCTTC,CASSQGTGYGYTF
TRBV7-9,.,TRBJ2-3,TGTGCCAGCAGCGTGGACAGTAGCACAGATACGCAGTATTTT,CASSVDSSTDTQYF
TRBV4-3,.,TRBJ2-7,TGCGCCAGCAGCCAAGATGCGCGAGCTATTAGCTCCTACGAGCAGTACTTC,CASSQDARAISSYEQYF
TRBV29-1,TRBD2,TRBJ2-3,TGCAGCGTTGTGGCGGGGGGGGTCACAGATACGCAGTATTTT,CSVVAGGVTDTQYF
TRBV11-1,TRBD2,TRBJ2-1,TGTGCCAGCAGTTTCTCCGGGACTAGCGTTGGTGAGCAGTTCTTC,CASSFSGTSVGEQFF
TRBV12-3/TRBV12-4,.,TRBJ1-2,TGTGCCAGCAGCCACAGGGAGGGCTATGGCTACACCTTC,CASSHREGYGYTF
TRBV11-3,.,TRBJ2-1,TGTGCCAGCAGCTTAGAGGGACTGGGGAATGAGCAGTTCTTC,CASSLEGLGNEQFF
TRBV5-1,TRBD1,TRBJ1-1,TGCGCCAGCAGCCTACAGACAGGGGGAACGAACACTGAAGCTTTCTTT,CASSLQTGGTNTEAFF
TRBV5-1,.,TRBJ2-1,TGCGCCAGCAGCTTCGACACGCATCGTGAGCAGTTCTTC,CASSFDTHREQFF
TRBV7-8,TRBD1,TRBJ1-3,TGTGCCAGCAGCTTAGGAACAACAGGGGCTGGAAACACCATATATTTT,CASSLGTTGAGNTIYF
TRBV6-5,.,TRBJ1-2,TGTGCCAGCAGTTACTCGAGGGACTCCAGCTATGGCTACACCTTC,CASSYSRDSSYGYTF
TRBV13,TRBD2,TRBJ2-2,TGTGCCAGCAGCTTAGAGGGGAGACTAGCGGAGAACACCGGGGAGCTGTTTTTT,CASSLEGRLAENTGELFF
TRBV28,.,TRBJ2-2,TGTGCCAGCAGTTTACCCGGGACTTATAACACCGGGGAGCTGTTTTTT,CASSLPGTYNTGELFF
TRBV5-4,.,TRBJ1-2,TGTGCCAGCATTTCCATAGCCGTTTGGAAGGTAATGGGTGGCTACACCTTC,CASISIAVWKVMGGYTF
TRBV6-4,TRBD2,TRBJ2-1,TGTGCCAGCAGTGCAGAAGCGGGAGTAGGTGAGCAGTTCTTC,CASSAEAGVGEQFF
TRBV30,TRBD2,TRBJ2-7,TGTGCCTGGAGTCGTATCCCCCCCGGACTAGCGGGACTCTCCTACGAGCAGTACTTC,CAWSRIPPGLAGLSYEQYF
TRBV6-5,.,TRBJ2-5,TGTGCCAGCAGTTACCAGGCGGTTCAAGAGACCCAGTACTTC,CASSYQAVQETQYF
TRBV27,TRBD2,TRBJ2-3,TGTGCCAGCAACTTGCGGGGGGGCACAGATACGCAGTATTTT,CASNLRGGTDTQYF
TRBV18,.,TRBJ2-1,TGTGCCAGCTCACCACTAGGGGGTTCCTACGAGCAGTTCTTC,CASSPLGGSYEQFF
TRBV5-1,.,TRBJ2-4,TGCGCCAGCAGCTTGGGTTTTGGCGATCCCAACATTCAGTACTTC,CASSLGFGDPNIQYF
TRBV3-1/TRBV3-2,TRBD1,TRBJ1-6,TGTGCCAGCTCCCAGGGGGCTGATAATTCACCCCTCCACTTT,CASSQGADNSPLHF
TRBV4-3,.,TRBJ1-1,TGCGCCAGCAGCCAAGCAGGGCCGAACACTGAAGCTTTCTTT,CASSQAGPNTEAFF
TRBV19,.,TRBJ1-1,TGTGCCAGTAGTGTCCGGGACATGAACACTGAAGCTTTCTTT,CASSVRDMNTEAFF